These 17 T cell receptor beta chains were all obtained from the same sample, sequenced in a study of shared clonotypes between healthy human individuals. This table comes from immunoSEQ multiplex PCR, and its TCRdb copy is limited to in-frame clones, with some not included. The table has roughly 1,500,000 clones, around 98% seen once. The sequenced sample consisted of naive CD4+ T cells sorted from blood. Described subset: CD45RA+ positively selected. The receptors originated from a man aged 30-40 years in good health.

Only one count was recorded for this clone. V and J are TRBV9 and TRBJ1-3; possibly TRBD1 for D (5 bases). The germline V and J ends were trimmed by 0 bases and 0 bases, with 10 bases remaining between them. The length of the CDR3 is 16 residues. The germline V gene encodes CDR1 SGDLS and CDR2 YYNGEE. As DNA, the CDR3 is TGTGCCAGCAGCGTAGTAGGGGTCCTCTCTGGAAACACCATATATTTT. It translates to CASSVVGVLSGNTIYF. The full variable domain, in which reference TRBV9 and TRBJ1-3 provide the parts outside the CDR3, is DSGVTQTPKHLITATGQRVTLRCSPRSGDLSVYWYQQSLDQGLQFLIQYYNGEERAKGNILERFSAQQFPDLHSELNLSSLELGDSALYFCASSVVGVLSGNTIYFGEGSWLTVV.

The gene calls are TRBV7-9 and TRBJ1-2; D not certain. Trimming removed 5 bases from V and 0 bases from J, with 10 bases in between. The CDR3 covers 14 residues. From germline, CDR1 is SEHNR and CDR2 FQNEAQ (reference sequence). CDR3 sequence (DNA): TGTGCCAGCAGCCTGGACGTAGCTAACTATGGCTACACCTTC. This gives the protein CASSLDVANYGYTF.

This clone was seen once. The chain combines TRBV25-1 with TRBJ2-1; 9 bases are a match to TRBD1. Germline loops: CDR1 MGHDK, CDR2 SYGVNS. V gave up 6 bases and J gave up 6 bases; unmatched junction bases: 6. This CDR3 is 14 amino acids long. The CDR3 DNA sequence: TGTGCCAGCAGGGGGACAGGGTTAATCAATGAGCAGTTCTTC. Translating it yields CASRGTGLINEQFF.

This rearrangement joins TRBV10-3 to TRBJ1-5, with a tentative D call TRBD1 (5 bases). Germline lookup yields CDR1 ENHRY and CDR2 SYGVKD. The CDR3 extends over 15 amino acids. Trimming stripped 4 bases from V and 1 base from J, with 11 bases between. The CDR3 DNA is TGTGCCATCAGTGCCGGGGGAACCAGCAATCAGCCCCAGCATTTT. It codes for CAISAGGTSNQPQHF.

This clone was seen a single time. V is TRBV5-4 and J is TRBJ2-1; no clear D gene. The CDR3 is 16 residues long. Germline CDR1 and CDR2: SGHNT and YYREEE (reference sequence). V lost 0 bases, J lost 8 bases, and 18 bases lay in between. CDR3 sequence: CASSLAARRGVDEQFF. DNA for the CDR3: TGTGCCAGCAGCTTGGCCGCCCGCCGCGGTGTCGATGAGCAGTTCTTC.

This clone has just a few counts. The chain employs TRBV9 and TRBJ2-3; D gene uncertain. Germline CDR1 is SGDLS and CDR2 is YYNGEE. Trimming removed 0 bases at V and 1 base at J, with 6 bases between. This CDR3 is built from 14 residues. The CDR3 sequence: CASSVEQRTDTQYF. The CDR3, as DNA: TGTGCCAGCAGCGTAGAACAGCGCACAGATACGCAGTATTTT.

In the case of this clone: The identical CDR3 is also encoded by other nucleotide sequences in the sample. This chain uses TRBV6-4 with TRBJ2-3, with 7 bases identical to TRBD1. Trimming took 2 bases from V and 6 from J; bases not matched to a gene: 2. Per the germline V gene, CDR1 is MRHNA and CDR2 is SNTAGT. The CDR3 contains 13 residues. The CDR3: CASSDRRGDTQYF. The CDR3 DNA follows: TGTGCCAGCAGTGACCGCAGGGGGGATACGCAGTATTTT.

This chain uses TRBV9 with TRBJ1-1; 7 bases map to TRBD1. Germline loops: CDR1 SGDLS, CDR2 YYNGEE. V dropped 1 base and J dropped 0; count of bases not matched to a gene: 12. The CDR3 is 18 residues long. This chain's CDR3 is CASSVNPGQRYMNTEAFF. The CDR3 region has the DNA TGTGCCAGCAGCGTAAACCCGGGACAGCGATACATGAACACTGAAGCTTTCTTT.

V gene TRBV5-5 combines with J gene TRBJ1-5; the D gene is possibly TRBD1 (6 bases). This CDR3 spans 18 amino acids. Germline V gene sequence: CDR1 SGHKS, CDR2 YYEKEE (reference sequence). V was clipped by 2 bases and J by 4 bases, with 22 bases between them. The CDR3 loop is CASSFSPTGGRWNQPQHF. The CDR3 nucleotides read TGTGCCAGCAGCTTTTCGCCAACCGGGGGGCGGTGGAATCAGCCCCAGCATTTT.

The genes are TRBV25-1 and TRBJ1-5, with TRBD1 as a possible D gene (5 bases). The CDR3 runs 14 residues. Germline V gene data show CDR1 as MGHDK and CDR2 as SYGVNS. V was trimmed by 1 base and J by 5 bases, leaving 9 bases between them. CDR3 DNA: TGTGCCAGCAGTGAATGGGGAGGGGATCAGCCCCAGCATTTT. Translating it yields CASSEWGGDQPQHF.

The chain is built from TRBV4-1 and TRBJ1-5, with D possibly TRBD1 on 5 matching bases. The V gene lost 4 bases and the J gene lost 6 bases, with 10 bases spanning the gap. This CDR3 has 13 amino acids. Germline V gives CDR1 MGHRA, CDR2 YSYEKL. DNA of the CDR3: TGCGCCAGCAGCCCCGGGGCCTCTCAGCCCCAGCATTTT. It codes for CASSPGASQPQHF.

The J gene is TRBJ2-3, the V gene TRBV5-1; TRBD1 aligns across 11 bases. Germline CDR1 is SGHRS and CDR2 is YFSETQ. The CDR3 loop spans 17 amino acids. V dropped 2 bases and J dropped 14; count of bases not matched to a gene: 19. CDR3 nucleotide sequence: TGCGCCAGCAGCTTCCGCGAGGACAGGGGGCCGGCGGCCCGCCCGTATTTT. Amino acids: CASSFREDRGPAARPYF.

The chain employs TRBV5-8 and TRBJ2-5; 7 positions agree with TRBD2. The V gene's germline CDR1 is SGHTS and CDR2 YDEGEE. With 8 bases clipped from V and 6 bases from J, the junction kept 13 bases outside the gene matches. CDR3 length equals 14 residues. The CDR3 sequence is CARRREEGTKTQYF. The CDR3 DNA follows: TGTGCCAGGAGACGGGAGGAGGGGACGAAGACCCAGTACTTC.

The chain is built from TRBV29-1 and TRBJ2-1, with 11 bases matching TRBD2. The CDR3 contains 13 residues. V dropped 4 bases and J dropped 9; count of bases not matched to a gene: 5. The germline V gene encodes CDR1 SQVTM and CDR2 ANQGSEA. In DNA form, the CDR3 reads TGCAGCGTTGTAAAGCTAGCGGGAGGTGAGCAGTTCTTC. Translated, it gives CSVVKLAGGEQFF.

The chain uses TRBV18 and TRBJ1-3; D might be TRBD1 (5 bases). The CDR3 sequence is 15 residues long. Trimming removed 1 base at V and 4 bases at J, with 11 bases between. CDR1 is KGHSH, CDR2 LQKENI, per germline. The CDR3 region has the DNA TGTGCCAGCTCACCACTCGGTCAGGGAGGAAACACCATATATTTT. Its protein is CASSPLGQGGNTIYF.

This clone was recorded once. This rearrangement joins TRBV29-1 to TRBJ2-7; D may be TRBD2 (6 bases). The CDR3 is 13 amino acids. V was shortened by 5 bases and J by 1 base, with 12 bases between the two germline ends. Germline lookup yields CDR1 SQVTM and CDR2 ANQGSEA. CDR3: CSVQLAESYEQYF. CDR3 DNA: TGCAGCGTTCAACTAGCCGAATCCTACGAGCAGTACTTC.

This chain links TRBV18 with TRBJ2-7; maybe TRBD2 (5 bases). V lost 4 bases and J lost 2, with 9 bases in between. The CDR3 is 13 amino acids. Germline assignment: CDR1 KGHSH and CDR2 LQKENI. The CDR3 here is CASSQAGTYEQYF. CDR3 DNA: TGTGCCAGCTCACAGGCCGGGACCTACGAGCAGTACTTC.